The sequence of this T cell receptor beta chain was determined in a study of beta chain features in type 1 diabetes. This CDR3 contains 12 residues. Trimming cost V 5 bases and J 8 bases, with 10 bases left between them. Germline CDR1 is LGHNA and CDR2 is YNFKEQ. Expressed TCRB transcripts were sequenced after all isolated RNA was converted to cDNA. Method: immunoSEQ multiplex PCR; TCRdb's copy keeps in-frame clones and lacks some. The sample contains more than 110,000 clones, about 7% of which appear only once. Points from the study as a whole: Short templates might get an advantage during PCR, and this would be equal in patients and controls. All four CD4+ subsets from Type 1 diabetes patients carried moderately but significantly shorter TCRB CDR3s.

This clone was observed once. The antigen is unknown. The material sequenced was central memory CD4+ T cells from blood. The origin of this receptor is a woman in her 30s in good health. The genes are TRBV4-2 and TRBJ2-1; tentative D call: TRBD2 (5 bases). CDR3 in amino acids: CASSYEGYEQFF. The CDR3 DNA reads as TGTGCCAGCAGCTACGAGGGTTATGAGCAGTTCTTC.